This paragraph reports one T cell receptor (beta chain). Antigen specificity is unknown. Naive CD8 cells lacked CD45RO, underwent positive selection for CCR7 and left out terminally differentiated effector memory CD45RA+ cells. CDR3 length equals 15 residues. Germline loops: CDR1 WSHSY, CDR2 SAAADI. The V and J ends lost 0 bases and 0 bases respectively, with 8 bases between them. This specimen comes from a study of shared clonotypes between healthy human individuals. At the level of the study: Three plates were used per donor for CD4 naive, three for CD4 memory, two for CD8 naive and one for CD8 memory. Notes on the study in general: Unshared clonotypes carried lower generation probabilities than those common to all four donors. Clonotypes that were shared across a few donors made up around 4.6% of naive CD4 clonotypes.

Sequenced by immunoSEQ multiplex PCR; TCRdb stores in-frame clones only, minus some. The sample includes under 2,000,000 clones, over 85% seen only once; the top ten take 1% to 1.5%. The specimen was naive CD8+ T cells sorted from blood. The sequence came from a man between 18 and 29 years old in good health. The V and J genes are TRBV10-2 and TRBJ1-1; D uncertain. The CDR3 spells CASSESIPVNTEAFF. Written as DNA, the CDR3 is TGCGCCAGCAGTGAGTCGATTCCGGTGAACACTGAAGCTTTCTTT.